This T cell receptor (beta chain) comes out of a study of cytomegalovirus exposure and HLA in healthy donors. Findings and caveats of the study: Reports showed the classifier diagnosing cytomegalovirus status with high specificity and sensitivity. Association of a missense DCLRE1C variant with TCR beta V- and J-gene trimming was reported in a later analysis. On later analysis, the bulk of CMV-associated TCR beta chains appeared to be HLA-restricted.

Concerning this clone itself: Its target is unknown.

PCR was performed using 60 Vbeta and 13 Jbeta primers. Repertoires were generated with immunoSEQ multiplex PCR, while TCRdb's copy carries only in-frame clones and drops some. The data show 75,000 to 100,000 clones, 81% seen once. Germline V lookup: CDR1 SGHTA, CDR2 FQGNSA. The CDR3 is 14 amino acids. V shed 5 bases, J shed 6 bases, and the junction held 9 bases outside the gene matches. This receptor was obtained from a man in his forties or fifties in good health and CMV-seropositive. V usage is TRBV7-2 and J usage is TRBJ1-1; 7 bases agree with TRBD1. The sequencing sample was made of PBMCs. The CDR3 loop reads CASSRKGASPEAFF. The DNA of the CDR3 is TGTGCCAGCAGCCGAAAGGGGGCATCGCCTGAAGCTTTCTTT.